The rows below give T cell receptor beta chains drawn from one sample of a study of OX40 agonist ivuxolimab in advanced cancers. The data were produced by immunoSEQ multiplex PCR, yet TCRdb's version contains in-frame clones alone and is incomplete. Among 70,000 or so clones listed, almost 90% were seen once. The material sequenced was CD4+ or CD8+ T cells sorted from blood, taken in a trial of the OX40 agonist ivuxolimab. The receptors stem from an adult with an advanced solid tumor such as melanoma, head and neck, liver or kidney cancer. CDR3s leave out the opening cysteine and the closing phenylalanine or tryptophan. Fields, in order: CDR3 protein, CDR3 length, J gene, V gene.

cdr3_aa: ASSWDQDTQY
cdr3_length: 10
j_call: TRBJ2-3
v_call: TRBV18

cdr3_aa: ASSPGTGSTQY
cdr3_length: 11
j_call: TRBJ2-3
v_call: TRBV7-2

cdr3_aa: ASSTGGGPTALQY
cdr3_length: 13
j_call: TRBJ2-5
v_call: TRBV6-6

cdr3_aa: ASSSLPGGSYEQY
cdr3_length: 13
j_call: TRBJ2-7
v_call: TRBV27

cdr3_aa: ASSYSGETNEKLF
cdr3_length: 13
j_call: TRBJ1-4
v_call: TRBV6-6

cdr3_aa: ASSGGPSRGTQY
cdr3_length: 12
j_call: TRBJ2-5
v_call: TRBV6-1

cdr3_aa: ASSSRDSNNSPLH
cdr3_length: 13
j_call: TRBJ1-6
v_call: TRBV7-8

cdr3_aa: ASSQTNPRTVDYEQY
cdr3_length: 15
j_call: TRBJ2-7
v_call: TRBV7-9

cdr3_aa: ASSQMGVGVNEQF
cdr3_length: 13
j_call: TRBJ2-1
v_call: TRBV7-2

cdr3_aa: ASSRDGSYEQY
cdr3_length: 11
j_call: TRBJ2-7
v_call: TRBV13

cdr3_aa: ASTPTVRNEKLF
cdr3_length: 12
j_call: TRBJ1-4
v_call: TRBV28

cdr3_aa: ASSYSRGGQQY
cdr3_length: 11
j_call: TRBJ2-7
v_call: TRBV6-6

cdr3_aa: ASSSSRVPDYGYT
cdr3_length: 13
j_call: TRBJ1-2
v_call: TRBV11-2

cdr3_aa: ASSSQGVQETQY
cdr3_length: 12
j_call: TRBJ2-5
v_call: TRBV7-9

cdr3_aa: ASSITAGTGNTEAF
cdr3_length: 14
j_call: TRBJ1-1
v_call: TRBV28

cdr3_aa: ASSATMGTNEKLF
cdr3_length: 13
j_call: TRBJ1-4
v_call: TRBV9

cdr3_aa: ASSLAGRQETQY
cdr3_length: 12
j_call: TRBJ2-5
v_call: TRBV11-2

cdr3_aa: ASSVGANQETQY
cdr3_length: 12
j_call: TRBJ2-5
v_call: TRBV6-1

cdr3_aa: ASSFDNEQF
cdr3_length: 9
j_call: TRBJ2-1
v_call: TRBV5-4

cdr3_aa: ASSSWIGQKLYEQY
cdr3_length: 14
j_call: TRBJ2-7
v_call: TRBV6-6

cdr3_aa: ASRRANYGYT
cdr3_length: 10
j_call: TRBJ1-2
v_call: TRBV7-2

cdr3_aa: ASSRGRSEGGYT
cdr3_length: 12
j_call: TRBJ1-2
v_call: TRBV4-1

cdr3_aa: ASSERGTPGQGYANYGYT
cdr3_length: 18
j_call: TRBJ1-2
v_call: TRBV9

cdr3_aa: ASSGDRVYGYT
cdr3_length: 11
j_call: TRBJ1-2
v_call: TRBV18

cdr3_aa: ASRSNSLSAQY
cdr3_length: 11
j_call: TRBJ2-3
v_call: TRBV6-5

cdr3_aa: ASSWGQGYFGAGNTIY
cdr3_length: 16
j_call: TRBJ1-3
v_call: TRBV5-6

cdr3_aa: ASSPYTSDEQF
cdr3_length: 11
j_call: TRBJ2-1
v_call: TRBV5-1

cdr3_aa: ASSLGLGQSYEQY
cdr3_length: 13
j_call: TRBJ2-7
v_call: TRBV11-3

cdr3_aa: ASSRSGTGEEKLF
cdr3_length: 13
j_call: TRBJ1-4
v_call: TRBV6-6

cdr3_aa: ASSVQLNTGELF
cdr3_length: 12
j_call: TRBJ2-2
v_call: TRBV6-1

cdr3_aa: ASSVGAIQNTGELF
cdr3_length: 14
j_call: TRBJ2-2
v_call: TRBV9

cdr3_aa: ATSRVEVRESAGELF
cdr3_length: 15
j_call: TRBJ2-2
v_call: TRBV15

cdr3_aa: ASSLSNSYNEQF
cdr3_length: 12
j_call: TRBJ2-1
v_call: TRBV7-3

cdr3_aa: SVVWNVNEQF
cdr3_length: 10
j_call: TRBJ2-1
v_call: TRBV29-1

cdr3_aa: ASSIGAWDRNQPQH
cdr3_length: 14
j_call: TRBJ1-5
v_call: TRBV19

cdr3_aa: ASSPPGTQNRPQH
cdr3_length: 13
j_call: TRBJ1-5
v_call: TRBV18

cdr3_aa: ASSLVLAGGKNEQF
cdr3_length: 14
j_call: TRBJ2-1
v_call: TRBV5-1

cdr3_aa: ASSRGQSSLEKLF
cdr3_length: 13
j_call: TRBJ1-4
v_call: TRBV7-2

cdr3_aa: ASSRGGSNQPQH
cdr3_length: 12
j_call: TRBJ1-5
v_call: TRBV7-9

cdr3_aa: ASSSGGSLYNEQF
cdr3_length: 13
j_call: TRBJ2-1
v_call: TRBV9

cdr3_aa: ASSDPGTVNEKLF
cdr3_length: 13
j_call: TRBJ1-4
v_call: TRBV7-2

cdr3_aa: ASSLFSRGGETQY
cdr3_length: 13
j_call: TRBJ2-5
v_call: TRBV7-2

cdr3_aa: ASSAGAYNEQF
cdr3_length: 11
j_call: TRBJ2-1
v_call: TRBV6-1

cdr3_aa: ASRTGYSNQPQH
cdr3_length: 12
j_call: TRBJ1-5
v_call: TRBV6-1

cdr3_aa: ASRGDRNSRSPLH
cdr3_length: 13
j_call: TRBJ1-6
v_call: TRBV6-1

cdr3_aa: ASSFVAAGGAYNEQF
cdr3_length: 15
j_call: TRBJ2-1
v_call: TRBV7-2

cdr3_aa: ASSLLRGYTDTQY
cdr3_length: 13
j_call: TRBJ2-3
v_call: TRBV27

cdr3_aa: ASSLTARGEETQY
cdr3_length: 13
j_call: TRBJ2-5
v_call: TRBV28

cdr3_aa: ASSSRTGVNGYT
cdr3_length: 12
j_call: TRBJ1-2
v_call: TRBV6-5

cdr3_aa: ASSYSNTGPLTEAF
cdr3_length: 14
j_call: TRBJ1-1
v_call: TRBV6-5

cdr3_aa: ASSPAVNEKLF
cdr3_length: 11
j_call: TRBJ1-4
v_call: TRBV18

cdr3_aa: ASSQMGDSNQPQH
cdr3_length: 13
j_call: TRBJ1-5
v_call: TRBV7-9

cdr3_aa: ASSFTSGAGETQY
cdr3_length: 13
j_call: TRBJ2-5
v_call: TRBV5-1

cdr3_aa: ASSLSALRPGGDIAYGYT
cdr3_length: 18
j_call: TRBJ1-2
v_call: TRBV27

cdr3_aa: ASRQGRETQY
cdr3_length: 10
j_call: TRBJ2-5
v_call: TRBV19

cdr3_aa: ASSLVGGLNTEAF
cdr3_length: 13
j_call: TRBJ1-1
v_call: TRBV5-1